This T cell receptor (beta chain) is drawn from a study of T cell responses to AZD1222 COVID-19 vaccine. Points from the study as a whole: Clonal diversity was possibly underestimated, and the donors were mostly white British, with more females.

Libraries were prepared by immunoSEQ multiplex PCR; TCRdb keeps only in-frame clonotypes and omits some of them. The table lists 95,000 to 150,000 clones, roughly 90% of them singletons. In germline, CDR1 is SGHRS, CDR2 YFSETQ. V was pared by 4 bases and J by 6 bases, with 20 bases between. This CDR3 has 15 amino acids. As regards this clone: Its target is not known.

The TCR was taken from an adult in good health. The V call is TRBV5-1, the J call TRBJ2-7, with a possible D match to TRBD1 (6 bases). The sample consisted of peripheral blood, taken on day 0 of AZD1222 vaccination. CDR3 nucleotide sequence: TGCGCCAGCAGCCCCCGGCCAGGGGACAAGGCCGAGCAGTACTTC. This encodes CASSPRPGDKAEQYF. The full variable domain, its missing parts supplied by reference TRBV5-1 and TRBJ2-7, is KAGVTQTPRYLIKTRGQQVTLSCSPISGHRSVSWYQQTPGQGLQFLFEYFSETQRNKGNFPGRFSGRQFSNSRSEMNVSTLELGDSALYLCASSPRPGDKAEQYFGPGTRLTVT.